The 23 T cell receptor beta chains presented below share a single source sample, sequenced in a study of naive and memory T cell subsets. Study-wide results and limits: Possibly reflecting memory cells re-expressing CD45RA, a few larger clonotypes occurred in naive repertoires, especially CD8.

These TCRs' antigens remain unknown. Both TRBC1 and TRBC2 were covered by a beta constant-region primer of two equimolar oligonucleotides. Nested alpha and beta constant-region primers with the SP2 primer drove four PCR rounds on ligated cDNA. TCRdb itself ran the UMI-ligation and nested PCR reads through MiXCR, one entry per CDR3 protein. The data contain 98,000 or so distinct CDR3 sequences, around 15% of them seen just once; the ten biggest clones take up approximately 2.8%. The sample consisted of naive CD8+ T cells from blood. All receptors come from a human donor in good health.

The chain combines TRBV5-6 with TRBJ2-6, with D uncertain. V lost 0 bases and J lost 5, with 9 bases in between. The CDR3 is 15 residues long. Germline V gene data show CDR1 as SGHDT and CDR2 as YYEEEE. In DNA, the CDR3 is TGTGCCAGCAGCTTGGTCAGGTTTCGGGCCAACGTCCTGACTTTC. This gives the protein CASSLVRFRANVLTF.

The rearrangement links TRBV10-3 to TRBJ2-1; 9 bases align to TRBD2. The germline V gene has CDR1 ENHRY and CDR2 SYGVKD. V shed 4 bases and J 8 bases; nucleotides not matched to a gene: 12. The CDR3 totals 16 residues. This CDR3 is CAISGAALAGVDEQFF. The CDR3 nucleotides are TGTGCCATCAGTGGCGCCGCTTTAGCGGGAGTGGATGAGCAGTTCTTC.

This chain joins TRBV29-1 and TRBJ2-1, with TRBD1 identical over 10 bases. The CDR3 consists of 18 residues. Germline CDR1 and CDR2: SQVTM and ANQGSEA. V was clipped by 3 bases and J by 2 bases; unmatched bases: 13. The CDR3 DNA follows: TGCAGCGTTGAGGGGAGCCTCCGACAGGGGGCCACCTACAATGAGCAGTTCTTC. It encodes CSVEGSLRQGATYNEQFF.

Ten or more counts support this clonotype. The rearrangement links TRBV6-1 to TRBJ2-1; D uncertain. The germline V gene encodes CDR1 MNHNS and CDR2 SASEGT. V shed 3 bases and J shed 9 bases, with 6 bases lying between them. This CDR3 has 11 amino acids. The CDR3 is CASSDMGEQFF. The DNA of the CDR3 is TGTGCCAGCAGTGATATGGGTGAGCAGTTCTTC.

A single count supports this clonotype. This chain links TRBV6-6 with TRBJ1-6, with D unresolved. V was trimmed by 6 bases and J by 6 bases, leaving 18 bases between them. CDR3 length: 16 amino acids. CDR1 is MNHNY, CDR2 SVGAGI, per germline (reference sequence). CDR3 bases: TGTGCCAGCAGATACGGCATGGGCGGAACTAATTCACCCCTCCACTTT. Translation gives CASRYGMGGTNSPLHF.

The chain recombines TRBV7-9 with TRBJ2-3, with TRBD2 matching over 8 bases. The CDR3 has 15 residues. The ends lost 4 bases at V and 4 bases at J; junction bases unmatched: 7. Germline CDR1 and CDR2: SEHNR and FQNEAQ (reference sequence). The CDR3 sequence is CASSWGGGPADTQYF. CDR3 bases: TGTGCCAGCAGCTGGGGCGGGGGGCCAGCAGATACGCAGTATTTT.

At least ten counts were recorded for this clonotype. The chain recombines TRBV18 with TRBJ1-2, with D perhaps TRBD1 (5 bases). Germline V gene data show CDR1 as KGHSH and CDR2 as LQKENI. CDR3 length equals 13 residues. Trimming cost V 6 bases and J 4 bases, with 12 bases left between them. CDR3 in amino acids: CASSIRDGYGYTF. CDR3 nucleotide sequence: TGTGCCAGCTCTATCCGGGACGGCTATGGCTACACCTTC. Full variable domain (remainder filled in from reference TRBV18 and TRBJ1-2): NAGVMQNPRHLVRRRGQEARLRCSPMKGHSHVYWYRQLPEEGLKFMVYLQKENIIDESGMPKERFSAEFPKEGPSILRIQQVVRGDSAAYFCASSIRDGYGYTFGSGTRLTVV.

This clonotype was counted at least ten times. The chain carries TRBV19 and TRBJ1-1; possibly TRBD1 for D (5 bases). In germline, CDR1 is LNHDA, CDR2 SQIVND (reference sequence). The CDR3 covers 16 residues. V lost 3 bases and J 1 base, leaving 15 bases between the germline ends. CDR3: CASSIGGDGRNTEAFF. The CDR3 coding sequence is TGTGCCAGTAGTATCGGCGGGGACGGGAGGAACACTGAAGCTTTCTTT.

Concerning this clonotype itself: A read error may account for a junction end that differs from germline. The rearrangement links TRBV28 to TRBJ1-6; D is ambiguous. The CDR3 consists of 12 residues. Germline lookup yields CDR1 MDHEN and CDR2 SYDVKM. The CDR3, as DNA: TGTGCCAGCAGCCGGAAGGTTTTCCCTATCGGGTTT. Amino acid sequence: CASSRKVFPIGF.

This chain uses TRBV12-3 or TRBV12-4 with TRBJ1-1, with D perhaps TRBD1 (6 bases). CDR3 length: 15 residues. V dropped 2 bases and J dropped 2 bases, with 12 bases sitting between them. CDR3 bases: TGTGCCAGCAGTTTATACGGACAGCTCAACACTGAAGCTTTCTTT. Protein product: CASSLYGQLNTEAFF.

This clonotype was counted many times. The gene calls are TRBV20-1 and TRBJ2-7; TRBD2 aligns across 8 bases. The CDR3 length is 15 residues. The germline gives CDR1 DFQATT, CDR2 SNEGSKA (reference sequence). Trimming at V came to 1 base and at J to 3 bases, leaving 8 bases not matched to a gene. The CDR3 DNA sequence: TGCAGTGCTAGAGGTCTAGCGGGTCGACTCTACGAGCAGTACTTC. Residues: CSARGLAGRLYEQYF.

This CDR3 is CSARDIFNNEQFF. The CDR3 DNA reads as TGCAGCGCCCGGGACATATTCAACAATGAGCAGTTCTTC. The chain links TRBV29-1 to TRBJ2-1, with a weak D call TRBD1 (6 bases). The CDR3 sequence is 13 residues long. Germline V gene data show CDR1 as SQVTM and CDR2 as ANQGSEA. Trimming took 7 bases from V and 5 from J, leaving 15 bases between them.

The chain links TRBV27 to TRBJ1-1; D may be TRBD1 (6 bases). The CDR3 contains 14 residues. The germline V and J ends were trimmed by 4 bases and 2 bases, with 11 bases remaining between them. Germline CDR1 MNHEY, CDR2 SMNVEV (reference sequence). CDR3 nucleotide sequence: TGTGCCAGCAGTTCAGGGGCCCCAAACACTGAAGCTTTCTTT. This sequence encodes CASSSGAPNTEAFF.

This chain uses TRBV5-6 with TRBJ1-5; D uncertain. Trimming removed 0 bases at V and 7 bases at J, with 14 bases between. In germline, CDR1 is SGHDT, CDR2 YYEEEE. This CDR3 is 15 amino acids long. The CDR3 bases are TGTGCCAGCAGCTTGGATGGAGGCCGTGGGCAGCCCCAGCATTTT. Its translation is CASSLDGGRGQPQHF.

This chain links TRBV7-2 with TRBJ2-2; D unresolved. Trimming stripped 3 bases from V and 6 bases from J, with 5 bases between. The CDR3 runs to 12 residues. Germline V gene sequence: CDR1 SGHTA, CDR2 FQGNSA. Here the CDR3 DNA reads TGTGCCAGCAGCTTCGAGCCCGGGGAGCTGTTTTTT. This encodes CASSFEPGELFF.

This clonotype was seen at least ten times. The V gene is TRBV5-6, the J gene TRBJ2-5; D gene ambiguous. CDR1 is SGHDT and CDR2 is YYEEEE in the germline V gene. CDR3 length equals 11 residues. The ends were cut back, 6 bases at V and 5 bases at J, with 8 bases in the middle. The CDR3 DNA reads as TGTGCCAGCAACATAGGGGAGACCCAGTACTTC. This encodes CASNIGETQYF.

The rearrangement joins TRBV12-3 or TRBV12-4 to TRBJ2-2; no clear D gene. The length of the CDR3 is 13 residues. Trimming left V 2 bases short and J 6 bases short, with 7 bases between. CDR3 nucleotides: TGTGCCAGCAGTTTAATGGAGTCCGGGGAGCTGTTTTTT. This encodes CASSLMESGELFF.

The rearrangement uses TRBV5-6 and TRBJ1-3; D is undetermined. The germline V gene has CDR1 SGHDT and CDR2 YYEEEE. The length of the CDR3 is 14 residues. V gave up 4 bases and J gave up 4 bases, with 12 bases separating them. The CDR3 reads CASSPTGSGNTIYF. As DNA, the CDR3 is TGTGCCAGCAGCCCGACGGGGTCCGGAAACACCATATATTTT. The whole variable domain, remainder taken from reference TRBV5-6 and TRBJ1-3, is DAGVTQSPTHLIKTRGQQVTLRCSPKSGHDTVSWYQQALGQGPQFIFQYYEEEERQRGNFPDRFSGHQFPNYSSELNVNALLLGDSALYLCASSPTGSGNTIYFGEGSWLTVV.

This clonotype was seen only a few times. The CDR3 protein is CSADVGLSSYNEQFF. The CDR3 DNA follows: TGCAGTGCCGACGTGGGGCTTAGCTCCTACAATGAGCAGTTCTTC. V is TRBV20-1 and J is TRBJ2-1, with D possibly being TRBD1 (5 bases). Trimming left V 6 bases short and J 0 bases short, with 15 bases between. Germline V lookup: CDR1 DFQATT, CDR2 SNEGSKA (reference sequence). The CDR3 consists of 15 residues.

This chain uses TRBV7-2 with TRBJ2-5, with 9 bases fitting TRBD2. V gave up 5 bases and J gave up 4 bases; unmatched junction bases: 11. The germline CDR1 and CDR2 sequences are SGHTA and FQGNSA. The CDR3 loop spans 16 amino acids. This chain's CDR3 is CASSGAAGGQGETQYF. In DNA form, the CDR3 reads TGTGCCAGCAGCGGAGCTGCGGGGGGGCAGGGAGAGACCCAGTACTTC.

The CDR3 sequence: CASSPEQFF. In nucleotides, the CDR3 is TGTGCCAGCAGCCCGGAGCAGTTCTTC. V and J are TRBV7-8 and TRBJ2-1; D is undetermined. Trimming took 5 bases from V and 10 from J, leaving 3 bases between them. CDR3 size: 9 residues. Germline-derived CDR1 and CDR2 are SGHVS and FQNEAQ. The full variable domain, rest sourced from reference TRBV7-8 and TRBJ2-1, is GAGVSQSPRYKVAKRGQDVALRCDPISGHVSLFWYQQALGQGPEFLTYFQNEAQLDKSGLPSDRFFAERPEGSVSTLKIQRTQQEDSAVYLCASSPEQFFGPGTRLTVL.

There are a few counts of this clonotype. The chain uses TRBV7-8 and TRBJ2-3; 7 positions agree with TRBD2. The CDR3 covers 15 residues. Germline V CDR1 and CDR2: SGHVS, FQNEAQ. The junction had 3 bases not matched to a gene; V was cut back by 1 base and J by 2 bases. CDR3 sequence reads: CASSLGTSNTDTQYF. CDR3 coding DNA: TGTGCCAGCAGCTTAGGGACTAGTAACACAGATACGCAGTATTTT.

In this sample, this clonotype turned up a few times. This chain links TRBV7-3 with TRBJ2-2; tentative D call: TRBD2 (6 bases). V was cut by 1 base and J by 2 bases, with 14 bases left in between. The CDR3 sequence is 17 residues long. The germline V gene has CDR1 SGHTA and CDR2 FQGTGA. The CDR3 DNA reads as TGTGCCAGCAGCTTAAGTCGGAGTAGCGGAAACACCGGGGAGCTGTTTTTT. Protein sequence: CASSLSRSSGNTGELFF.